The present TCR beta chain was sequenced within a study of graft-versus-host responses after intestinal transplantation. Profiling relied on immunoSEQ multiplex PCR, and the TCRdb table lists in-frame clones only, not all of them. The table records more than 95,000 clones, roughly 87% of them present only once. Study-level points and caveats: GvH clones occurred in recipient marrow; some first appeared in ileum or blood. High graft-versus-host to host-versus-graft clonal ratios were seen in allografts of patients with graft-donor T cell macrochimerism.

In germline, CDR1 is SGHRS, CDR2 YFSETQ. V lost 3 bases to trimming and J lost 1 base, with 13 bases between them. This CDR3 has 15 amino acids. With respect to this clone: Antigen: not known.

The source is a human donor who received an intestinal transplant. This chain uses TRBV5-1 with TRBJ2-5; TRBD2 is a possible D gene (6 bases). The starting material was unstimulated CD4+ T cells sorted from spleen or lymph node cells, obtained before intestinal transplant. This CDR3 is CASSWREAIQETQYF. The CDR3 DNA follows: TGCGCCAGCAGCTGGAGGGAGGCCATCCAAGAGACCCAGTACTTC.